The 15 T cell receptor beta chains in this list originate from one sample, sequenced in a study of CD8 T cells in Susac syndrome. After extraction with the RNeasy kit, 0.5 to 1 ug of the RNA was reverse transcribed using random hexamers. TCRdb called the immunoSEQ multiplex PCR reads again in MiXCR, with one record for every CDR3 protein. The sample has about 110,000 distinct CDR3 sequences; around 94% are singletons. Sequencing was carried out using CD8+ T cells from PBMCs. These receptor sequences come from a human donor with Susac syndrome.

V and J are TRBV12-3 or TRBV12-4 and TRBJ2-5; no clear D. The germline V and J ends were trimmed by 8 bases and 0 bases, with 7 bases remaining between them. CDR3 length: 12 amino acids. CDR3: CASARNQETQYF. In DNA, the CDR3 is TGTGCCAGCGCCCGGAACCAAGAGACCCAGTACTTC.

This clonotype was seen once. The V call is TRBV7-8, the J call TRBJ1-2; 11 bases align to TRBD1. Germline assignment: CDR1 SGHVS and CDR2 FQNEAQ. V was pared by 5 bases and J by 8 bases, with 4 bases of the junction left unmatched. The CDR3 extends over 13 amino acids. The DNA of the CDR3 is TGTGCCAGCAGCGAGGACAGGGGGCACGGCTACACCTTC. The encoded protein is CASSEDRGHGYTF.

The chain recombines TRBV7-6 with TRBJ1-5, with D possibly being TRBD1 (6 bases). V dropped 5 bases and J dropped 2 bases, with 13 bases sitting between them. The germline gives CDR1 SGHVS, CDR2 FNYEAQ. This CDR3 region has 15 residues. The CDR3 nucleotides read TGTGCCAGCAGCCAAGGGGGGGATGGCAATCAGCCCCAGCATTTT. It is translated as CASSQGGDGNQPQHF.

This chain connects TRBV6-5 to TRBJ2-3; D is unclear. In germline, CDR1 is MNHEY, CDR2 SVGAGI. V lost 6 bases, J lost 0 bases, and 16 bases lay in between. The CDR3 contains 16 residues. The CDR3 sequence is CASSLTLGPSTDTQYF. The CDR3 region has the DNA TGTGCCAGCAGCTTAACCCTAGGGCCCAGCACAGATACGCAGTATTTT.

The chain employs TRBV6-2 or TRBV6-3 and TRBJ1-5; no firm D call. The germline V and J ends were trimmed by 6 bases and 4 bases, with 7 bases remaining between them. Per the germline V gene, CDR1 is MNHEY and CDR2 is SVGEGT. The CDR3 covers 12 residues. The CDR3 bases are TGTGCCAGCAGCCCCTTTAATCAGCCCCAGCATTTT. Protein sequence: CASSPFNQPQHF.

The CDR3 DNA is TGTGCCAGCAGCTTAGACCGCGCGGGGCGTGATACTGAAGCTTTCTTT. It translates to CASSLDRAGRDTEAFF. The chain couples TRBV7-9 to TRBJ1-1; perhaps TRBD1 as D (5 bases). Germline V gene data show CDR1 as SEHNR and CDR2 as FQNEAQ (reference sequence). This CDR3 spans 16 amino acids. Trimming removed 1 base from V and 5 bases from J, with 17 bases in between.

J is TRBJ1-1 and V is TRBV27, with D unclear. V was shortened by 5 bases and J by 10 bases, with 8 bases between the two germline ends. CDR1 is MNHEY and CDR2 is SMNVEV in the germline V gene (reference sequence). The CDR3 covers 10 residues. The CDR3 spells CASSRDPAFF. CDR3 nucleotides: TGTGCCAGCAGTCGGGATCCAGCTTTCTTT.

The V and J genes are TRBV2 and TRBJ1-1, with a possible D match to TRBD1 (6 bases). Germline V lookup: CDR1 SNHLY, CDR2 FYNNEI. V was clipped by 5 bases and J by 5 bases, with 12 bases between them. This CDR3 comprises 13 residues. The CDR3 is CASSTGWGTEAFF. CDR3 sequence (DNA): TGTGCCAGCAGTACAGGGTGGGGGACTGAAGCTTTCTTT.

The chain employs TRBV12-5 and TRBJ2-1; D is ambiguous. The CDR3 sequence is 11 residues long. Trimming stripped 6 bases from V and 13 bases from J, with 13 bases between. Germline values: CDR1 LGHNT, CDR2 FRNRAP. CDR3 residues: CASGPRTSQFF. The DNA for the CDR3 is TGTGCTAGTGGCCCGAGGACGTCACAGTTCTTC.

The J gene is TRBJ2-5, the V gene TRBV20-1; TRBD2 matches at 13 bases. V dropped 5 bases and J dropped 3; count of bases not matched to a gene: 9. CDR3 length: 16 residues. Germline V lookup: CDR1 DFQATT, CDR2 SNEGSKA (reference sequence). CDR3: CSAETSGGPREETQYF. Written as DNA, the CDR3 is TGCAGTGCTGAGACTAGCGGGGGGCCTCGGGAAGAGACCCAGTACTTC.

This clonotype was counted a single time. The chain recombines TRBV6-5 with TRBJ2-7; 7 positions match TRBD1. In germline, CDR1 is MNHEY, CDR2 SVGAGI. Trimming at V came to 5 bases and at J to 3 bases, leaving 7 bases not matched to a gene. The CDR3 sequence is 14 residues long. CDR3 protein: CASSPNRGGYEQYF. In DNA form, the CDR3 reads TGTGCCAGCAGTCCCAACAGGGGTGGCTACGAGCAGTACTTC.

The chain recombines TRBV4-1 with TRBJ1-2; TRBD1 matches 9 bases. With 3 bases clipped from V and 8 bases from J, the junction kept 4 bases outside the gene matches. This CDR3 has 13 amino acids. Germline V lookup: CDR1 MGHRA, CDR2 YSYEKL. The CDR3 here is CASSQTGGEGYTF. The DNA for the CDR3 is TGCGCCAGCAGCCAGACAGGGGGAGAGGGCTACACCTTC.

The chain has TRBV7-9 and TRBJ2-5, with 9 bases matching TRBD1. The germline V gene has CDR1 SEHNR and CDR2 FQNEAQ (reference sequence). With 4 bases clipped from V and 6 bases from J, the junction kept 9 bases outside the gene matches. The CDR3 is 15 residues long. Here the CDR3 DNA reads TGTGCCAGCAGCTCAGGACAGGGGATCCCTAAGACCCAGTACTTC. Protein: CASSSGQGIPKTQYF. The full variable domain, with the rest looked up from reference TRBV7-9 and TRBJ2-5, is DTGVSQNPRHKITKRGQNVTFRCDPISEHNRLYWYRQTLGQGPEFLTYFQNEAQLEKSRLLSDRFSAERPKGSFSTLEIQRTEQGDSAMYLCASSSGQGIPKTQYFGPGTRLLVL.

The rearrangement links TRBV27 to TRBJ1-1, with D possibly TRBD1 on 6 matching bases. This CDR3 has 14 residues. V was cut by 4 bases and J by 1 base, with 10 bases left in between. In germline, CDR1 is MNHEY, CDR2 SMNVEV (reference sequence). The CDR3 coding sequence is TGTGCCAGCAGTTACGGACAGACGAACACTGAAGCTTTCTTT. This codes for CASSYGQTNTEAFF.

The chain joins TRBV9 to TRBJ2-3; the D is unclear. V was clipped by 3 bases and J by 2 bases, with 4 bases between them. This CDR3 is built from 12 residues. From germline, CDR1 is SGDLS and CDR2 YYNGEE. In DNA, the CDR3 is TGTGCCAGCAGCGGGCCCACAGATACGCAGTATTTT. Amino acids: CASSGPTDTQYF.